Listed below are T cell receptor beta chains from one sample, sequenced in a study of cytomegalovirus exposure and HLA in healthy donors. Some clones are missing from TCRdb's copy, which holds only in-frame ones; the method was immunoSEQ multiplex PCR. The sample carries roughly 250,000 clones, around 85% recorded once. The sequencing sample was made of PBMCs. These receptor sequences come from a woman aged 25 to 39 in good health and CMV-seropositive. Each CDR3 is given with its conserved first and last residue. D genes are given only for firm matches. For some rows the clone size is stated as once, few or many, or as a class when expanded; others skip it.

j_gene: TRBJ2-6; abundance: -; d_gene: -; v_gene: TRBV11-3; CDR3aa: CASSFQGGGANVLTF; CDR3nt: TGTGCCAGCAGCTTCCAGGGTGGTGGGGCCAACGTCCTGACTTTC
j_gene: TRBJ2-1; abundance: -; d_gene: TRBD1; v_gene: TRBV5-1; CDR3aa: CASSLGGTGNFNEQFF; CDR3nt: TGCGCCAGCAGCTTGGGCGGGACAGGGAACTTCAATGAGCAGTTCTTC
j_gene: TRBJ2-7; abundance: -; d_gene: TRBD2; v_gene: TRBV4-2; CDR3aa: CASSQGTTSGSWDEQYF; CDR3nt: TGTGCCAGCAGCCAAGGAACGACTAGCGGGAGTTGGGACGAGCAGTACTTC
j_gene: TRBJ2-1; abundance: -; d_gene: TRBD2; v_gene: TRBV7-9; CDR3aa: CASSLAGGTSGYNEQFF; CDR3nt: TGTGCCAGCAGCTTAGCGGGCGGGACTAGCGGTTACAATGAGCAGTTCTTC
j_gene: TRBJ2-5; abundance: once; d_gene: -; v_gene: TRBV9; CDR3aa: CASSVGVSQETQYF; CDR3nt: TGTGCCAGCAGCGTAGGAGTTAGCCAAGAGACCCAGTACTTC
j_gene: TRBJ2-7; abundance: -; d_gene: TRBD1; v_gene: TRBV13; CDR3aa: CASSSRDRASYEQYF; CDR3nt: TGTGCCAGCAGCAGCCGGGACAGGGCTTCCTACGAGCAGTACTTC
j_gene: TRBJ2-7; abundance: -; d_gene: TRBD2; v_gene: TRBV2; CDR3aa: CASSDKAGDEQYF; CDR3nt: TGTGCCAGCAGTGATAAAGCGGGAGACGAGCAGTACTTC
j_gene: TRBJ2-2; abundance: once; d_gene: TRBD2; v_gene: TRBV2; CDR3aa: CASRGLAGVTGELFF; CDR3nt: TGTGCCAGCAGAGGACTAGCGGGAGTCACCGGGGAGCTGTTTTTT
j_gene: TRBJ2-1; abundance: -; d_gene: -; v_gene: TRBV27; CDR3aa: CASSLSQVYNEQFF; CDR3nt: TGTGCCAGCAGTTTATCACAGGTGTACAATGAGCAGTTCTTC
j_gene: TRBJ2-1; abundance: -; d_gene: -; v_gene: TRBV5-6; CDR3aa: CASSLELMSTSSNEQFF; CDR3nt: TGTGCCAGCAGCTTGGAATTGATGAGTACTAGCAGCAATGAGCAGTTCTTC
j_gene: TRBJ2-7; abundance: -; d_gene: -; v_gene: TRBV6-5; CDR3aa: CASTLSYEQYF; CDR3nt: TGTGCCAGCACCCTATCCTACGAGCAGTACTTC
j_gene: TRBJ2-7; abundance: -; d_gene: TRBD2; v_gene: TRBV5-1; CDR3aa: CASRLGSAGTRATGAYEQYF; CDR3nt: TGCGCCAGCCGCCTTGGGTCCGCCGGGACTAGGGCTACTGGGGCCTACGAGCAGTACTTC
j_gene: TRBJ2-1; abundance: -; d_gene: TRBD2; v_gene: TRBV7-3; CDR3aa: CASSLQGLGVYNEQFF; CDR3nt: TGTGCCAGCAGCTTACAGGGACTAGGGGTATACAATGAGCAGTTCTTC
j_gene: TRBJ1-2; abundance: -; d_gene: TRBD1; v_gene: TRBV11-3; CDR3aa: CASSLETGLHTF; CDR3nt: TGTGCCAGCAGCTTAGAGACAGGGCTGCACACCTTC
j_gene: TRBJ2-2; abundance: -; d_gene: TRBD2; v_gene: TRBV5-1; CDR3aa: CASSISSGRGPGELFF; CDR3nt: TGCGCCAGCAGCATCTCTAGCGGGAGGGGCCCCGGGGAGCTGTTTTTT
j_gene: TRBJ2-1; abundance: -; d_gene: -; v_gene: TRBV6-5; CDR3aa: CASTSPSDPEQFF; CDR3nt: TGTGCCAGCACCAGCCCTAGCGACCCTGAGCAGTTCTTC
j_gene: TRBJ2-7; abundance: -; d_gene: -; v_gene: TRBV5-4; CDR3aa: CASSLGQSSYEQYF; CDR3nt: TGTGCCAGCAGCCTCGGACAGAGCTCCTACGAGCAGTACTTC
j_gene: TRBJ1-3; abundance: -; d_gene: -; v_gene: TRBV30; CDR3aa: CGGGSGNTIYF; CDR3nt: TGTGGAGGGGGTTCTGGAAACACCATATATTTT
j_gene: TRBJ2-1; abundance: -; d_gene: TRBD2; v_gene: TRBV4-1; CDR3aa: CASSQVGVGFGEGRVSYNEQFF; CDR3nt: TGCGCCAGCAGCCAAGTTGGGGTAGGATTCGGGGAGGGCCGGGTCTCCTACAATGAGCAGTTCTTC
j_gene: TRBJ1-5; abundance: few; d_gene: -; v_gene: TRBV2; CDR3aa: CASSSGPVPQHF; CDR3nt: TGTGCCAGCTCGTCAGGGCCGGTGCCCCAGCATTTT
j_gene: TRBJ2-7; abundance: -; d_gene: TRBD1; v_gene: TRBV27; CDR3aa: CASRPLAGTGLVYEQYF; CDR3nt: TGTGCCAGCAGACCTCTAGCCGGGACAGGGCTAGTCTACGAGCAGTACTTC
j_gene: TRBJ2-3; abundance: -; d_gene: -; v_gene: TRBV7-3; CDR3aa: CASSLTRSYTDTQYF; CDR3nt: TGTGCCAGCAGCTTAACGAGGAGTTACACAGATACGCAGTATTTT
j_gene: TRBJ1-1; abundance: few; d_gene: TRBD1; v_gene: TRBV6-5; CDR3aa: CASSYWTGMNTEAFF; CDR3nt: TGTGCCAGCAGTTACTGGACAGGGATGAACACTGAAGCTTTCTTT
j_gene: TRBJ1-5; abundance: -; d_gene: -; v_gene: TRBV27; CDR3aa: CASGGSTNQPQHF; CDR3nt: TGTGCCAGCGGAGGGTCGACCAATCAGCCCCAGCATTTT
j_gene: TRBJ2-3; abundance: -; d_gene: -; v_gene: TRBV28; CDR3aa: CASANTGVADTQYF; CDR3nt: TGTGCCAGCGCCAATACGGGGGTAGCAGATACGCAGTATTTT
j_gene: TRBJ2-4; abundance: -; d_gene: -; v_gene: TRBV28; CDR3aa: CASEDRGTNIQYF; CDR3nt: TGTGCCAGCGAAGATAGGGGGACAAACATTCAGTACTTC
j_gene: TRBJ1-5; abundance: -; d_gene: -; v_gene: TRBV7-9; CDR3aa: CASSFSPNQPQHF; CDR3nt: TGTGCCAGCAGCTTTAGCCCTAATCAGCCCCAGCATTTT
j_gene: TRBJ2-7; abundance: -; d_gene: TRBD1; v_gene: TRBV27; CDR3aa: CASSVGQGIHEQYF; CDR3nt: TGTGCCAGCAGTGTAGGACAGGGGATCCACGAGCAGTACTTC
j_gene: TRBJ2-6; abundance: once; d_gene: TRBD1; v_gene: TRBV4-1; CDR3aa: CASRGQGRSGANVLTF; CDR3nt: TGCGCCAGCCGAGGACAGGGGCGCTCTGGGGCCAACGTCCTGACTTTC
j_gene: TRBJ2-7; abundance: once; d_gene: -; v_gene: TRBV28; CDR3aa: CATQPLGGLEQYF; CDR3nt: TGTGCCACACAACCCCTTGGAGGTCTCGAGCAGTACTTC
j_gene: TRBJ1-1; abundance: once; d_gene: TRBD1; v_gene: TRBV28; CDR3aa: CASSLSGQGASEAFF; CDR3nt: TGTGCCAGCAGTTTATCAGGACAGGGGGCATCTGAAGCTTTCTTT
j_gene: TRBJ2-7; abundance: once; d_gene: TRBD1; v_gene: TRBV23-1; CDR3aa: CASSQHDRGRHAYEQYF; CDR3nt: TGCGCCAGCAGTCAACATGACAGGGGACGACACGCCTACGAGCAGTACTTC
j_gene: TRBJ2-1; abundance: -; d_gene: -; v_gene: TRBV27; CDR3aa: CASSPTSWDLNEQFF; CDR3nt: TGTGCCAGCAGTCCGACTAGTTGGGACCTTAATGAGCAGTTCTTC
j_gene: TRBJ2-7; abundance: -; d_gene: TRBD1; v_gene: TRBV15; CDR3aa: CATSRDPWGTGGYEQYF; CDR3nt: TGTGCCACCAGCAGAGATCCTTGGGGGACAGGGGGCTACGAGCAGTACTTC
j_gene: TRBJ2-5; abundance: -; d_gene: -; v_gene: TRBV21-1; CDR3aa: CASSKARQKGLAGGQETQYF; CDR3nt: TGTGCCAGCAGCAAAGCGAGGCAGAAAGGACTAGCGGGAGGACAAGAGACCCAGTACTTC
j_gene: TRBJ2-5; abundance: -; d_gene: -; v_gene: TRBV6-1; CDR3aa: CASSWTLQETQYF; CDR3nt: TGTGCCAGCAGTTGGACACTTCAAGAGACCCAGTACTTC
j_gene: TRBJ1-1; abundance: -; d_gene: -; v_gene: TRBV30; CDR3aa: CALTENTEAFF; CDR3nt: TGTGCCTTGACTGAGAACACTGAAGCTTTCTTT